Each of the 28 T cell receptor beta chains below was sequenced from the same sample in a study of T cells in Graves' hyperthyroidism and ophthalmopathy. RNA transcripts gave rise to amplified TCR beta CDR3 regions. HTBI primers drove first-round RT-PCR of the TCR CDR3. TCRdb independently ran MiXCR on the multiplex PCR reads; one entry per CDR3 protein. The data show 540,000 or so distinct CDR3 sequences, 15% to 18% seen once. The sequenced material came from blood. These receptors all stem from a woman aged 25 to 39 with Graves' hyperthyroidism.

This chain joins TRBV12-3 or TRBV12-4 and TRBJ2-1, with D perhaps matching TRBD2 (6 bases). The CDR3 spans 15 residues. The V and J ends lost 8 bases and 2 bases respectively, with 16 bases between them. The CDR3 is CASLPLASPYNEQFF. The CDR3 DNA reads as TGTGCCAGCCTGCCCCTAGCGAGCCCCTACAATGAGCAGTTCTTC.

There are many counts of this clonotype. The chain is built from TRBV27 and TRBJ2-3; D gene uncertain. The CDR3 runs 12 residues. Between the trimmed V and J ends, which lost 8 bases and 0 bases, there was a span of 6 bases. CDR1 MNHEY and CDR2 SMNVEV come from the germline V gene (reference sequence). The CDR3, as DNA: TGTGCCAGCCGAAAGAGCACAGATACGCAGTATTTT. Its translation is CASRKSTDTQYF.

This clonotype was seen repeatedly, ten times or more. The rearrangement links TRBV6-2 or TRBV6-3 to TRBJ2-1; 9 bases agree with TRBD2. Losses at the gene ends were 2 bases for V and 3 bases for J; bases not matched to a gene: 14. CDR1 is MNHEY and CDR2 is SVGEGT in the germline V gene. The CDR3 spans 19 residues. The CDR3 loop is CASSYSRASGIAIYNEQFF. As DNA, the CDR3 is TGTGCCAGCAGTTACAGTAGGGCTAGCGGGATAGCTATCTACAATGAGCAGTTCTTC.

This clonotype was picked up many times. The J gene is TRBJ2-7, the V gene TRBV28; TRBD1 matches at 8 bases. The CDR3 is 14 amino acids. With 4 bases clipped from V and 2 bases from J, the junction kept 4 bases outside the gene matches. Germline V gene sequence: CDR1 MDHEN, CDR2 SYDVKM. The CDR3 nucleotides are TGTGCCAGCAGTTCCGGGACAGGAACCTACGAGCAGTACTTC. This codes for CASSSGTGTYEQYF.

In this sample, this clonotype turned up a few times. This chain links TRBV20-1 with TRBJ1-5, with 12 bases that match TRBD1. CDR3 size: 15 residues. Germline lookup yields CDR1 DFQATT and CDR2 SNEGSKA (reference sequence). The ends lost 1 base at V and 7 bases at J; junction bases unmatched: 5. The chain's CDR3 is CSARAGTGGRQPQHF. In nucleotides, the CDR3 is TGCAGTGCTAGAGCCGGGACAGGGGGCCGACAGCCCCAGCATTTT.

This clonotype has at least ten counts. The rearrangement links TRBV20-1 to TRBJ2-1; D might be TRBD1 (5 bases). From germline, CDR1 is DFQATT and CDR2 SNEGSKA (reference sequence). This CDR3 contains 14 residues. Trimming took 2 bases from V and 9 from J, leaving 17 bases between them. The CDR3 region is CSARIIRASSEQFF. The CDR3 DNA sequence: TGCAGTGCTAGAATTATCAGGGCCAGTAGTGAGCAGTTCTTC.

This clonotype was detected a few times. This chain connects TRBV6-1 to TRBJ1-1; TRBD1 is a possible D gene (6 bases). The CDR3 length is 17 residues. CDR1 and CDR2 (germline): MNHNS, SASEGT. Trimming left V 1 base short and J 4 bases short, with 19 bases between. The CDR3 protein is CASSEDTGRWYGTEAFF. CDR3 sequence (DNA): TGTGCCAGCAGTGAAGATACAGGGAGGTGGTATGGCACTGAAGCTTTCTTT.

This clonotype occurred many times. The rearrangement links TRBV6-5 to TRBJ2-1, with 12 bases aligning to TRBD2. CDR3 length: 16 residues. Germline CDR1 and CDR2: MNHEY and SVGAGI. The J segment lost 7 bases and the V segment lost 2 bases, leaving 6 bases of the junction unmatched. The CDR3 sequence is CASSYLAGGPRNEQFF. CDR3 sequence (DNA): TGTGCCAGCAGTTACCTAGCGGGAGGGCCAAGGAATGAGCAGTTCTTC.

This CDR3 is CASSAGGNNEQFF. The CDR3 nucleotides read TGTGCGTCGTCGGCAGGGGGGAACAATGAGCAGTTCTTC. This chain links TRBV30 with TRBJ2-1, with a tentative D call TRBD1 (7 bases). Looked up from germline, CDR1 is GTSNPN and CDR2 is SVGIG (reference sequence). The CDR3 is 13 residues long.

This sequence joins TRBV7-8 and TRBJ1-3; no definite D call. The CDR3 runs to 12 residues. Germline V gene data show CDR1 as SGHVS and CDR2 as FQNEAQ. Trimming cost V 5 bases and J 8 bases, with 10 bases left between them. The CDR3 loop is CASSPPSDTIYF. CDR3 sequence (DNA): TGTGCCAGCAGCCCACCTTCGGACACCATATATTTT.

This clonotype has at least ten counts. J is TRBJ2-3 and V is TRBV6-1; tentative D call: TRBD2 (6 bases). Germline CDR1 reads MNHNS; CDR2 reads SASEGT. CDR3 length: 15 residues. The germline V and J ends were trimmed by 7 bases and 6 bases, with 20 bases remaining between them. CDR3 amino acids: CASTERISGGDTQYF. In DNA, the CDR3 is TGTGCCAGCACCGAAAGGATTAGCGGTGGCGATACGCAGTATTTT.

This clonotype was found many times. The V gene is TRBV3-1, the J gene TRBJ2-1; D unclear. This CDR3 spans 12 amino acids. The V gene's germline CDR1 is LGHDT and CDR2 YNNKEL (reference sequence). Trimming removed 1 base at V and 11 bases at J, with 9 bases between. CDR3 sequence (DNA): TGTGCCAGCAGCCAAGCCCCACCCCAGCAGTTCTTC. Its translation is CASSQAPPQQFF.

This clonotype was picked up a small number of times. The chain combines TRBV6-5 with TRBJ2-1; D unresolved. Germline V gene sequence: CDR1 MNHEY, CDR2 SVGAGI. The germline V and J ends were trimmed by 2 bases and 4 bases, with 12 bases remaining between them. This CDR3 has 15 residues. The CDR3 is CASSYLTTRYNEQFF. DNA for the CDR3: TGTGCCAGCAGTTACCTGACGACAAGATACAATGAGCAGTTCTTC.

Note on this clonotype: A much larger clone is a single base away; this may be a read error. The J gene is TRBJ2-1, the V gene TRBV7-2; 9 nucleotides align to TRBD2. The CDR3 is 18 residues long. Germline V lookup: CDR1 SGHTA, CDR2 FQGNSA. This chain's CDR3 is CASSLVWASGVSYNERFF. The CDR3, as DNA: TGTGCCAGCAGCTTAGTCTGGGCTAGCGGGGTTTCCTACAATGAGCGGTTCTTC. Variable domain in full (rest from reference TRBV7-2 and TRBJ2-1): GAGVSQSPSNKVTEKGKDVELRCDPISGHTALYWYRQSLGQGLEFLIYFQGNSAPDKSGLPSDRFSAERTGGSVSTLTIQRTQQEDSAVYLCASSLVWASGVSYNERFFGPGTRLTVL.

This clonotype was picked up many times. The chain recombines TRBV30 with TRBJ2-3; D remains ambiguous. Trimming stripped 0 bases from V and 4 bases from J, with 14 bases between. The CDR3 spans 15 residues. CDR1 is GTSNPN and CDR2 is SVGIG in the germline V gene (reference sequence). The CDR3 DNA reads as TGTGCCTGGAGTGTCGACTCTTCCTGGGCAGATACGCAGTATTTT. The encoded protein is CAWSVDSSWADTQYF.

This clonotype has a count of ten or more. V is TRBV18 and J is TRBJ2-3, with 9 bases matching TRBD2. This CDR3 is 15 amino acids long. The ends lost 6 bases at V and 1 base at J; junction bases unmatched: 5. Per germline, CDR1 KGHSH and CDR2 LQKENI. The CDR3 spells CASSRIAGGTDTQYF. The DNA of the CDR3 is TGTGCCAGCTCGCGGATAGCGGGGGGCACAGATACGCAGTATTTT.

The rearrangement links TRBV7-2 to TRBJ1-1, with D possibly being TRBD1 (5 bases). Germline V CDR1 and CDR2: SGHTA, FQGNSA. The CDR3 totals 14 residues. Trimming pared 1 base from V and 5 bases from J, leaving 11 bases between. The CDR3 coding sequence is TGTGCCAGCAGCTTAGTTGGGACGGGGACTGAAGCTTTCTTT. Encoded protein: CASSLVGTGTEAFF.

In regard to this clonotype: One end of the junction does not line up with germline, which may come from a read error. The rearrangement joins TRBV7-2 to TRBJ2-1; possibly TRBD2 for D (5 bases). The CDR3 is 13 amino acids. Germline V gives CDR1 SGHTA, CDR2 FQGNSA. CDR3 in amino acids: CASSQVGGLGQFF. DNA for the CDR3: TGCGCCAGCAGCCAAGTAGGAGGCCTGGGGCAGTTCTTC.

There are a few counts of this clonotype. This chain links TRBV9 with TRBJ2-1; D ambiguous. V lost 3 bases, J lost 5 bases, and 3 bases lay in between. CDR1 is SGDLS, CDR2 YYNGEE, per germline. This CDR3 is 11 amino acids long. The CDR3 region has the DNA TGTGCCAGCAGCGGCAACAATGAGCAGTTCTTC. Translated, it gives CASSGNNEQFF.

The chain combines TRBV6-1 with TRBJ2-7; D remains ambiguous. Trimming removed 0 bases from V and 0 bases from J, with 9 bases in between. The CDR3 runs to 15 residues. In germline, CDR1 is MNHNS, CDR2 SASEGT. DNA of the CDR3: TGTGCCAGCAGTGAAGCCGACACCAGCTCCTACGAGCAGTACTTC. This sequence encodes CASSEADTSSYEQYF.

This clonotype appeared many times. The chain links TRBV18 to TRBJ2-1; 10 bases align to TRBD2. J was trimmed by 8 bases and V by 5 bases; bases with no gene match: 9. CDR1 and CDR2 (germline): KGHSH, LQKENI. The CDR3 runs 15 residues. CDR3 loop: CASSALAGDIHEQFF. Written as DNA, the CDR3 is TGTGCCAGCTCAGCTCTAGCGGGAGATATCCATGAGCAGTTCTTC.

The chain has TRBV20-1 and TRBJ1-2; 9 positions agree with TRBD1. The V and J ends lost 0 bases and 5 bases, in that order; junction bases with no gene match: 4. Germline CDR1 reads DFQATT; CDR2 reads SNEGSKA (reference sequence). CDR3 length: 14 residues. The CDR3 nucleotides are TGCAGTGCTAGAGACCGGACAGGGGCGTATGGCTACACCTTC. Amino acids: CSARDRTGAYGYTF.

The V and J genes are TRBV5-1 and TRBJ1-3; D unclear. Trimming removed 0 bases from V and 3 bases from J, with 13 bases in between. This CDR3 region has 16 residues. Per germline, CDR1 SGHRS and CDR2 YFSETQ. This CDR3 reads CASSLEGILLGNTIYF. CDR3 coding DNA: TGCGCCAGCAGCTTGGAAGGGATCCTACTTGGAAACACCATATATTTT. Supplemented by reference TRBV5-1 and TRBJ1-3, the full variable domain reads KAGVTQTPRYLIKTRGQQVTLSCSPISGHRSVSWYQQTPGQGLQFLFEYFSETQRNKGNFPGRFSGRQFSNSRSEMNVSTLELGDSALYLCASSLEGILLGNTIYFGEGSWLTVV.

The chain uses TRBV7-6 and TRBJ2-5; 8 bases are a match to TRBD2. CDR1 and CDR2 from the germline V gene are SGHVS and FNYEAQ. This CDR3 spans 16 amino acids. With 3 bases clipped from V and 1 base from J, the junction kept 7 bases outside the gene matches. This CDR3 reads CASSLSPGGAQETQYF. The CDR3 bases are TGTGCCAGCAGCTTGTCACCGGGGGGGGCCCAAGAGACCCAGTACTTC.

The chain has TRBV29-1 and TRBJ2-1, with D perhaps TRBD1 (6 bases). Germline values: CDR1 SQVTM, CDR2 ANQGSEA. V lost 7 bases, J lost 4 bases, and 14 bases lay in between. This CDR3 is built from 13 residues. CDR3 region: CSGKGEWYNEQFF. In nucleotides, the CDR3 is TGCAGCGGGAAGGGGGAGTGGTACAATGAGCAGTTCTTC.

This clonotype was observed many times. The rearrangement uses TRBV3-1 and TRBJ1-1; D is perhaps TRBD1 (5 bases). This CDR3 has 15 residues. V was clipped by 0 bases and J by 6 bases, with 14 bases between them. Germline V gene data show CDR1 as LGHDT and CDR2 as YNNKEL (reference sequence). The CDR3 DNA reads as TGTGCCAGCAGCCAAGAGGGGGTGGGGAGCGCTGAAGCTTTCTTT. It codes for CASSQEGVGSAEAFF.

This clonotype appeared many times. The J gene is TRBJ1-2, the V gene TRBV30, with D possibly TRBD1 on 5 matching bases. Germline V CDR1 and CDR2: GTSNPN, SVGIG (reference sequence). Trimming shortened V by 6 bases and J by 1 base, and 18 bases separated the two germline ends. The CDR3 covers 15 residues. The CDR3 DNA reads TGTGCCTGCCCCCGACCCAGGGAATTTAACTATGGCTACACCTTC. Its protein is CACPRPREFNYGYTF. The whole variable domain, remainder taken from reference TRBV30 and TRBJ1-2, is SQTIHQWPATLVQPVGSPLSLECTVEGTSNPNLYWYRQAAGRGLQLLFYSVGIGQISSEVPQNLSASRPQDRQFILSSKKLLLSDSGFYLCACPRPREFNYGYTFGSGTRLTVV.

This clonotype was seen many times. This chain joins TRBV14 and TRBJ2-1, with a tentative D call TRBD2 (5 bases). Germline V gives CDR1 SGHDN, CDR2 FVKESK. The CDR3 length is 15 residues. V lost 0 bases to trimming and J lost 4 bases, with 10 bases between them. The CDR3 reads CASSQDRGAYNEQFF. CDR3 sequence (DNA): TGTGCCAGCAGCCAAGATCGGGGAGCTTACAATGAGCAGTTCTTC.